This T cell receptor beta chain was recovered during a study of shared T cell receptors in the human thymus. Germline V CDR1 and CDR2: LGHNT, FRNRAP. The CDR3 contains 16 residues. Trimming took off 7 bases at V and 3 bases at J, with 19 bases between the two ends. This clone has just one count. Profiled with immunoSEQ multiplex PCR; TCRdb holds only in-frame clones, not every one. Of about 660,000 clones in the sample, over 75% were seen once. These data also featured in a second study, about human thymus T cells. That paper notes: Samples came from healthy Finnish infants during open corrective cardiac surgery. Thymic tissue was derived from resections collected during corrective heart surgery. Usage of V and J genes appeared biased in thymic and blood repertoires. Unrelated individuals reportedly shared highly overlapping thymic TCR repertoires.

The gene calls are TRBV12-5 and TRBJ1-5; maybe TRBD1 (6 bases). The specimen sequenced was thymocytes. The source is a boy in the first two years of life with a congenital heart defect. CDR3 nucleotide sequence: TGTGCTAGTGCCCCTTCCGGACAGCCCTACAATCAGCCCCAGCATTTT. It yields the protein CASAPSGQPYNQPQHF.